Listed below are T cell receptor beta chains from one sample, sequenced in a study of identical twins. Each CDR3 protein is one row after TCRdb ran MiXCR on the 5' RACE reads. Here the sample spans roughly 570,000 distinct CDR3 sequences, more than 9% being singletons. The sample was also linked to a second study, of yellow fever vaccine responses in identical twins.

Source material: PBMCs. These receptors all come from a woman younger than 35 in good health. Both conserved end residues are part of each CDR3. Each record gives: clone size, D gene, J gene, V gene, CDR3 protein, CDR3 DNA. The D gene is left open where the match is weak. The size entry is marked missing in some rows and otherwise reads once, few, many or a size class.

abundance: few; d_gene: TRBD2; j_gene: TRBJ2-1; v_gene: TRBV5-1; CDR3aa: CASSSDSGAPYNEQFF; CDR3nt: TGCGCCAGCAGCTCGGATAGCGGGGCCCCCTACAATGAGCAGTTCTTC
abundance: NA; d_gene: TRBD2; j_gene: TRBJ2-3; v_gene: TRBV7-2; CDR3aa: CASSPTSGGLTDTQYF; CDR3nt: TGTGCCAGCAGCCCAACTAGCGGGGGTCTCACAGATACGCAGTATTTT
abundance: few; d_gene: NA; j_gene: TRBJ2-7; v_gene: TRBV6-5; CDR3aa: CASSKVASSYEQYF; CDR3nt: TGTGCCAGCAGTAAGGTGGCAAGCTCCTACGAGCAGTACTTC
abundance: few; d_gene: NA; j_gene: TRBJ1-6; v_gene: TRBV7-3; CDR3aa: CASSLLGGANSPLHF; CDR3nt: TGTGCCAGCAGCTTACTCGGGGGGGCTAATTCACCCCTCCACTTT
abundance: NA; d_gene: TRBD1; j_gene: TRBJ2-7; v_gene: TRBV7-2; CDR3aa: CASSWSAGTDFEQYF; CDR3nt: TGTGCCAGCAGCTGGTCTGCCGGGACAGATTTCGAGCAGTACTTC
abundance: NA; d_gene: NA; j_gene: TRBJ2-1; v_gene: TRBV2; CDR3aa: CASSGQGGHNEQFF; CDR3nt: TGTGCCAGCAGTGGTCAGGGGGGCCACAATGAGCAGTTCTTC
abundance: few; d_gene: NA; j_gene: TRBJ2-7; v_gene: TRBV3-1; CDR3aa: CATSDSSYEQYF; CDR3nt: TGTGCCACCTCGGACAGTTCCTACGAGCAGTACTTC
abundance: many; d_gene: NA; j_gene: TRBJ1-2; v_gene: TRBV6-1; CDR3aa: CASSINRNYGYTF; CDR3nt: TGTGCCAGCAGCATTAATAGAAACTATGGCTACACCTTC
abundance: NA; d_gene: TRBD2; j_gene: TRBJ2-7; v_gene: TRBV10-3; CDR3aa: CAISVLAGGQLGYEQYF; CDR3nt: TGTGCCATCAGTGTTTTAGCGGGGGGGCAATTGGGATACGAGCAGTACTTC
abundance: few; d_gene: NA; j_gene: TRBJ2-1; v_gene: TRBV6-2/TRBV6-3; CDR3aa: CASSKTGYEQFF; CDR3nt: TGTGCCAGCAGTAAGACGGGTTATGAGCAGTTCTTC
abundance: many; d_gene: NA; j_gene: TRBJ2-1; v_gene: TRBV29-1; CDR3aa: CSVAPGTIDNEQFF; CDR3nt: TGCAGCGTTGCCCCCGGGACGATCGACAATGAGCAGTTCTTC
abundance: few; d_gene: TRBD1; j_gene: TRBJ1-6; v_gene: TRBV7-2; CDR3aa: CASSRDRGNSPLHF; CDR3nt: TGTGCCAGCAGCCGGGACAGGGGGAATTCACCCCTCCACTTT
abundance: few; d_gene: NA; j_gene: TRBJ1-5; v_gene: TRBV20-1; CDR3aa: CSARDPRGGGANQPQHF; CDR3nt: TGCAGTGCTAGAGATCCGAGGGGTGGGGGGGCGAATCAGCCCCAGCATTTT
abundance: many; d_gene: NA; j_gene: TRBJ2-1; v_gene: TRBV24-1; CDR3aa: CATSEPMEGASYNEQFF; CDR3nt: TGTGCCACCAGTGAGCCTATGGAGGGGGCCTCCTACAATGAGCAGTTCTTC
abundance: few; d_gene: NA; j_gene: TRBJ2-4; v_gene: TRBV5-1; CDR3aa: CASSWGLTGFLAKNIQYF; CDR3nt: TGCGCCAGCAGCTGGGGCCTGACAGGCTTCCTCGCCAAAAACATTCAGTACTTC
abundance: few; d_gene: TRBD1; j_gene: TRBJ1-5; v_gene: TRBV20-1; CDR3aa: CSARTGASNQPQHF; CDR3nt: TGCAGTGCTAGAACAGGGGCTAGCAATCAGCCCCAGCATTTT
abundance: few; d_gene: NA; j_gene: TRBJ2-3; v_gene: TRBV29-1; CDR3aa: CSVVLGFTDTQYF; CDR3nt: TGCAGCGTTGTATTAGGATTCACAGATACGCAGTATTTT
abundance: few; d_gene: NA; j_gene: TRBJ1-5; v_gene: TRBV20-1; CDR3aa: CSAVRSSNQPQHF; CDR3nt: TGCAGTGCCGTCCGCAGTAGCAATCAGCCCCAGCATTTT
abundance: NA; d_gene: NA; j_gene: TRBJ2-2; v_gene: TRBV5-1; CDR3aa: CASSLAPGDNTGELFF; CDR3nt: TGCGCCAGCAGCTTGGCCCCAGGGGACAACACCGGGGAGCTGTTTTTT
abundance: few; d_gene: NA; j_gene: TRBJ2-2; v_gene: TRBV29-1; CDR3aa: CSVEATQGNTGELFF; CDR3nt: TGCAGCGTTGAAGCGACCCAGGGAAACACCGGGGAGCTGTTTTTT
abundance: many; d_gene: TRBD2; j_gene: TRBJ2-1; v_gene: TRBV3-1; CDR3aa: CASSQAYGTSGGGGYNEQFF; CDR3nt: TGTGCCAGCAGCCAAGCTTATGGGACTAGCGGGGGGGGAGGCTACAATGAGCAGTTCTTC
abundance: NA; d_gene: NA; j_gene: TRBJ2-5; v_gene: TRBV27; CDR3aa: CASSFLSQGRGETQYF; CDR3nt: TGTGCCAGCAGTTTTCTGTCCCAGGGAAGGGGGGAGACCCAGTACTTC